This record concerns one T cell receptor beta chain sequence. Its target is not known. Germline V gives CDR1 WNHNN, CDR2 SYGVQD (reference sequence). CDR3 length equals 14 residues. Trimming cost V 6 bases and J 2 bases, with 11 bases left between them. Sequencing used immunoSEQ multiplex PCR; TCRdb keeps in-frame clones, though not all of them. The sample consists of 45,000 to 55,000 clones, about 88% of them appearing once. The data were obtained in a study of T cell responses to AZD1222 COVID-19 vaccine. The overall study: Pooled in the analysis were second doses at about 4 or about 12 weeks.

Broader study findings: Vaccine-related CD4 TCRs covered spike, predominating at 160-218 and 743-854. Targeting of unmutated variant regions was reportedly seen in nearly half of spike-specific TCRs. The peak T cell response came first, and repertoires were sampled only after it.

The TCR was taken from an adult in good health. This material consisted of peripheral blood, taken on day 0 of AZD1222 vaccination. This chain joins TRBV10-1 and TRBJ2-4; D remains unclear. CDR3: CASRTKIPKNIQYF. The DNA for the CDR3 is TGCGCCAGCAGGACAAAGATCCCCAAAAACATTCAGTACTTC.